Below are 28 T cell receptor beta chains sequenced from a single sample in a study of neurological immune-mediated disorders. TCRdb fed the 5' RACE reads into MiXCR, producing one record per CDR3 protein. There are roughly 56,000 distinct CDR3 sequences in the sample; about an eighth occur only once, and approximately 2% lies in the top ten. The sequenced sample consisted of PBMCs. Receptors were obtained from a man between 60 and 75 years old in good health.

This clonotype has ten or more counts. This chain joins TRBV7-2 and TRBJ1-6; TRBD1 matches 9 bases. This CDR3 region has 15 residues. Germline V gene sequence: CDR1 SGHTA, CDR2 FQGNSA. After removal of 4 bases from V and 8 bases from J, the junction contained 6 bases not matched to a gene. In DNA form, the CDR3 reads TGTGCCAGCAGCTCCGGGACAGGGCAGTATTCACCCCTCCACTTT. It encodes CASSSGTGQYSPLHF. Complete variable domain (other parts from reference TRBV7-2 and TRBJ1-6): GAGVSQSPSNKVTEKGKDVELRCDPISGHTALYWYRQSLGQGLEFLIYFQGNSAPDKSGLPSDRFSAERTGGSVSTLTIQRTQQEDSAVYLCASSSGTGQYSPLHFGNGTRLTVT.

This clonotype was detected ten times or more. The chain combines TRBV9 with TRBJ2-2; D is unresolved. Trimming removed 0 bases from V and 6 bases from J, with 6 bases in between. Looked up from germline, CDR1 is SGDLS and CDR2 is YYNGEE. The CDR3 has 13 amino acids. The CDR3 reads CASSVGGAGELFF. DNA of the CDR3: TGTGCCAGCAGCGTAGGTGGGGCCGGGGAGCTGTTTTTT. Filled out from reference TRBV9 and TRBJ2-2, the complete variable domain reads DSGVTQTPKHLITATGQRVTLRCSPRSGDLSVYWYQQSLDQGLQFLIQYYNGEERAKGNILERFSAQQFPDLHSELNLSSLELGDSALYFCASSVGGAGELFFGEGSRLTVL.

This clonotype was detected ten times or more. The gene calls are TRBV7-3 and TRBJ2-3; D remains ambiguous. The CDR3 runs to 15 residues. The germline gives CDR1 SGHTA, CDR2 FQGTGA. The ends were cut back, 1 base at V and 3 bases at J, with 11 bases in the middle. The CDR3 DNA is TGTGCCAGCAGCTTAAGCCCCGGGTCGACAGATACGCAGTATTTT. It encodes CASSLSPGSTDTQYF.

Many counts were recorded for this clonotype. The chain uses TRBV7-2 and TRBJ2-3; TRBD1 agrees at 9 bases. This CDR3 has 16 residues. Germline V lookup: CDR1 SGHTA, CDR2 FQGNSA. With V trimmed by 7 bases and J by 1 base, 9 bases remained unmatched. CDR3 in amino acids: CASTQGARARTDTQYF. CDR3 coding DNA: TGTGCCAGCACACAGGGGGCGCGGGCTCGCACAGATACGCAGTATTTT. Full variable domain (missing parts from reference TRBV7-2 and TRBJ2-3): GAGVSQSPSNKVTEKGKDVELRCDPISGHTALYWYRQSLGQGLEFLIYFQGNSAPDKSGLPSDRFSAERTGGSVSTLTIQRTQQEDSAVYLCASTQGARARTDTQYFGPGTRLTVL.

This clonotype was found many times. The chain carries TRBV7-2 and TRBJ2-5, with TRBD2 matching 8 bases. Looked up from germline, CDR1 is SGHTA and CDR2 is FQGNSA. The CDR3 has 14 residues. J gave up 5 bases and V 4 bases, and 6 bases lay outside the gene matches. CDR3 amino acids: CASSYGGASETQYF. The CDR3 DNA follows: TGTGCCAGCAGCTACGGGGGGGCGTCGGAGACCCAGTACTTC.

This clonotype came up a few times. The chain links TRBV7-6 to TRBJ1-4; D is unclear. The CDR3 covers 19 residues. Trimming took off 3 bases at V and 0 bases at J, with 20 bases between the two ends. Germline CDR1 SGHVS, CDR2 FNYEAQ. CDR3 nucleotides: TGTGCCAGCAGCTTTTTCCCGCAATCGTTTGGAGCAACTAATGAAAAACTGTTTTTT. Amino acid sequence: CASSFFPQSFGATNEKLFF. Looking up the rest from reference TRBV7-6 and TRBJ1-4 gives the full variable domain: GAGVSQSPRYKVTKRGQDVALRCDPISGHVSLYWYRQALGQGPEFLTYFNYEAQQDKSGLPNDRFSAERPEGSISTLTIQRTEQRDSAMYRCASSFFPQSFGATNEKLFFGSGTQLSVL.

This clonotype was seen a handful of times. The V gene is TRBV2, the J gene TRBJ2-4; TRBD2 matches 8 bases. The germline V gene has CDR1 SNHLY and CDR2 FYNNEI. This CDR3 has 16 residues. The V gene end was trimmed by 4 bases and the J gene end by 5 bases; junction bases not matched to a gene: 10. The CDR3 DNA sequence: TGTGCCAGCAGTGGGGATTTCAGGACTAGCCAAAACATTCAGTACTTC. Translated: CASSGDFRTSQNIQYF.

With regard to this clonotype: A much larger clonotype is one base distant, so this may be a read error. The CDR3 DNA follows: TGTGCCAGAAGCTGGGGGCCACCGGACTACGAGCAGTACTTC. It translates to CARSWGPPDYEQYF. The chain is built from TRBV7-8 and TRBJ2-7; weak D call: TRBD1 (6 bases). The CDR3 has 14 residues. Germline CDR1 and CDR2: SGHVS and FQNEAQ.

This clonotype was seen many times. V is TRBV20-1 and J is TRBJ2-1, with 7 nucleotides matching TRBD1. The germline CDR1 and CDR2 sequences are DFQATT and SNEGSKA (reference sequence). Unmatched junction bases numbered 16, after V lost 3 bases and J lost 5 bases. The CDR3 has 17 residues. For the CDR3, the DNA is TGCAGTGCTAGCCCTATTGAAGGAATGGGGACAGACAATGAGCAGTTCTTC. This codes for CSASPIEGMGTDNEQFF.

This clonotype was observed many times. The CDR3 DNA sequence: TGCAGTGTTGGTCGGCACAGTAACTATGGCTACACCTTC. Amino acid sequence: CSVGRHSNYGYTF. V and J are TRBV20-1 and TRBJ1-2; D not resolved. Germline V gene sequence: CDR1 DFQATT, CDR2 SNEGSKA (reference sequence). The CDR3 runs to 13 residues. The germline V and J ends were trimmed by 7 bases and 1 base, with 13 bases remaining between them.

This clonotype was recorded at least ten times. The rearrangement uses TRBV3-1 and TRBJ2-1; D gene unclear. Trimming stripped 3 bases from V and 10 bases from J, with 4 bases between. There are 10 residues in the CDR3. Per germline, CDR1 LGHDT and CDR2 YNNKEL (reference sequence). CDR3 sequence reads: CASSQGEQFF. DNA of the CDR3: TGTGCCAGCAGCCAGGGGGAGCAGTTCTTC.

This clonotype was picked up many times. The J gene is TRBJ1-3, the V gene TRBV3-1; D not resolved. Germline CDR1 is LGHDT and CDR2 is YNNKEL (reference sequence). This CDR3 has 14 amino acids. Between the trimmed V and J ends, which lost 4 bases and 3 bases, there was a span of 10 bases. CDR3 amino acids: CASSPRGHGNTIYF. As DNA, the CDR3 is TGTGCCAGCAGCCCGCGCGGCCATGGAAACACCATATATTTT. The variable domain in full, completed from reference TRBV3-1 and TRBJ1-3, reads DTAVSQTPKYLVTQMGNDKSIKCEQNLGHDTMYWYKQDSKKFLKIMFSYNNKELIINETVPNRFSPKSPDKAHLNLHINSLELGDSAVYFCASSPRGHGNTIYFGEGSWLTVV.

This clonotype was recorded many times. V and J are TRBV5-1 and TRBJ2-3; possible D gene TRBD1, 5 bases. The CDR3 consists of 13 residues. Germline values: CDR1 SGHRS, CDR2 YFSETQ. V dropped 3 bases and J dropped 6 bases, with 11 bases sitting between them. CDR3 amino acids: CASSSQDWDTQYF. In DNA form, the CDR3 reads TGCGCCAGCAGCTCACAGGATTGGGATACGCAGTATTTT.

At least ten counts were recorded for this clonotype. At one end, the junction sequence differs from germline, possibly due to a read error. The chain is built from TRBV5-1 and TRBJ2-1; tentatively, D is TRBD1 (5 bases). This CDR3 spans 13 amino acids. Germline lookup yields CDR1 SGHRS and CDR2 YFSETQ. In DNA form, the CDR3 reads TGCGCCAGCAATAAAGGTGATAACAGGAAGCACTTCTTC. This encodes CASNKGDNRKHFF.

This clonotype was picked up many times. The gene calls are TRBV6-2 or TRBV6-3 and TRBJ2-3, with 12 bases identical to TRBD2. Germline trimming cut 2 bases from V and 0 bases from J; bases unmatched to any gene: 3. Germline V CDR1 and CDR2: MNHEY, SVGEGT. CDR3 size: 17 residues. The CDR3, as DNA: TGTGCCAGCAGTTACGGGACTAGCGGGTCCAGCACAGATACGCAGTATTTT. Its protein product is CASSYGTSGSSTDTQYF.

The table lists this clonotype with many counts. This rearrangement joins TRBV12-3 or TRBV12-4 to TRBJ1-2; D ambiguous. Trimming took 3 bases from V and 4 from J, leaving 6 bases between them. The CDR3 extends over 12 amino acids. CDR3 amino acids: CASSLAIYGYTF. CDR3 DNA: TGTGCCAGCAGTTTGGCCATCTATGGCTACACCTTC.

In its sample, this clonotype was seen many times. The rearrangement joins TRBV27 to TRBJ2-2; the D gene is possibly TRBD1 (6 bases). Germline CDR1 is MNHEY and CDR2 is SMNVEV (reference sequence). The ends were cut back, 3 bases at V and 4 bases at J, with 9 bases in the middle. The CDR3 has 14 residues. Here the CDR3 reads CASSFGRGTGELFF. The CDR3 coding sequence is TGTGCCAGCAGTTTTGGCAGGGGCACCGGGGAGCTGTTTTTT.

V usage is TRBV7-6 and J usage is TRBJ1-1, with D possibly being TRBD1 (5 bases). Trimming took 5 bases from V and 0 from J, leaving 7 bases between them. Germline V gives CDR1 SGHVS, CDR2 FNYEAQ. The CDR3 loop spans 13 amino acids. The CDR3 nucleotides are TGTGCCAGCAGCCAGGGCGTGAACACTGAAGCTTTCTTT. It codes for CASSQGVNTEAFF.

This clonotype has a count of ten or more. The rearrangement uses TRBV12-3 or TRBV12-4 and TRBJ1-1; no definite D call. V lost 7 bases, J lost 0 bases, and 9 bases lay in between. The CDR3 spans 13 residues. The DNA for the CDR3 is TGTGCCAGCACTCGCCAAGTGAACACTGAAGCTTTCTTT. Its translation: CASTRQVNTEAFF.

This clonotype was observed many times. This chain joins TRBV27 and TRBJ2-3; 7 bases match TRBD1. The CDR3 runs to 17 residues. Germline trimming cut 5 bases from V and 0 bases from J; bases unmatched to any gene: 11. Germline V gives CDR1 MNHEY, CDR2 SMNVEV (reference sequence). In DNA form, the CDR3 reads TGTGCCAGCAGTCCACCAATGGGACAGTCTAGCACAGATACGCAGTATTTT. Protein sequence: CASSPPMGQSSTDTQYF.

In this sample, this clonotype turned up many times. J is TRBJ1-1 and V is TRBV24-1; the match to TRBD1 covers 8 bases. J gave up 5 bases and V 2 bases, and 9 bases lay outside the gene matches. CDR1 and CDR2 (germline): KGHDR, SFDVKD. CDR3 size: 16 residues. CDR3 amino acids: CATSDSGGHEGTEAFF. The DNA for the CDR3 is TGTGCCACCAGTGATTCAGGGGGCCATGAGGGAACTGAAGCTTTCTTT.

This clonotype occurred many times. The chain combines TRBV27 with TRBJ1-4; D is unclear. This CDR3 has 13 amino acids. CDR1 is MNHEY, CDR2 SMNVEV, per germline (reference sequence). V was trimmed by 4 bases and J by 5 bases, leaving 8 bases between them. CDR3 sequence (DNA): TGTGCCAGCAGTTCCCGAGAAAATGAAAAACTGTTTTTT. Protein sequence: CASSSRENEKLFF.

This clonotype was counted many times. V gene TRBV7-9 combines with J gene TRBJ1-2, with D perhaps matching TRBD1 (6 bases). This CDR3 spans 15 amino acids. V lost 5 bases and J lost 0, with 13 bases in between. Germline values: CDR1 SEHNR, CDR2 FQNEAQ (reference sequence). The CDR3 region has the DNA TGTGCCAGCAGCCAGACAGGCCGTACTAACTATGGCTACACCTTC. Translation gives CASSQTGRTNYGYTF.

This clonotype was counted many times. The V gene is TRBV7-9, the J gene TRBJ2-2, with D tentatively TRBD2 (5 bases). The germline V gene encodes CDR1 SEHNR and CDR2 FQNEAQ (reference sequence). V was shortened by 6 bases and J by 1 base, with 6 bases between the two germline ends. The CDR3 extends over 13 amino acids. The CDR3 reads CASRRENTGELFF. Here the CDR3 DNA reads TGTGCCAGCAGACGGGAGAACACCGGGGAGCTGTTTTTT.

This clonotype was observed many times. The J gene is TRBJ2-7, the V gene TRBV4-3, with D perhaps matching TRBD2 (6 bases). Germline V lookup: CDR1 LGHNA, CDR2 YSLEER. The V gene lost 0 bases and the J gene lost 3 bases, with 15 bases spanning the gap. The CDR3 spans 16 residues. CDR3 protein: CASSQDVAGLGYEQYF. CDR3 bases: TGCGCCAGCAGCCAAGATGTCGCGGGGCTGGGCTACGAGCAGTACTTC.

The sample holds many counts of this clonotype. The gene calls are TRBV20-1 and TRBJ1-2; weak D call: TRBD1 (5 bases). The CDR3 sequence is 13 residues long. Germline values: CDR1 DFQATT, CDR2 SNEGSKA (reference sequence). The ends were cut back, 0 bases at V and 3 bases at J, with 8 bases in the middle. In DNA, the CDR3 is TGCAGTGCTAGAGATCAGGGAGACTATGGCTACACCTTC. Protein sequence: CSARDQGDYGYTF.

This clonotype has a handful of counts. Possible read error: a much larger clone is one base away. The V and J genes are TRBV5-1 and TRBJ2-7; D perhaps matches TRBD2 (7 bases). Germline-derived CDR1 and CDR2 are SGHRS and YFSETQ. This CDR3 has 15 residues. V dropped 5 bases and J dropped 3 bases, with 18 bases sitting between them. The CDR3 DNA reads TGCGCCAGCAGGAGGGGGGGAGGGACCGACTACGAGCAGTACTTC. It is translated as CASRRGGGTDYEQYF.

This clonotype was seen repeatedly, ten times or more. This sequence joins TRBV12-3 or TRBV12-4 and TRBJ2-1; 7 nucleotides align to TRBD2. The CDR3 is made up of 14 amino acids. The V and J ends lost 6 bases and 5 bases, in that order; junction bases with no gene match: 7. Here the CDR3 DNA reads TGTGCCAGCAGACTAGCGCTCGGGGACAATGAGCAGTTCTTC. It codes for CASRLALGDNEQFF.